These T cell receptor beta chains were read from a single sample in a study of CD8 T cells in ankylosing spondylitis. MiXCR, applied by TCRdb to the 5' RACE reads, yields one record per CDR3 protein. The sample holds 200,000 to 250,000 distinct CDR3 sequences, approximately 30% seen once. The sample consisted of blood, either unsorted or a sorted T cell fraction (not recorded which). The receptors here all came from a male donor with ankylosing spondylitis or in good health (not recorded which). Both conserved end residues are part of each CDR3. A D gene is named only where the DNA matches it firmly. Clone size is shown for a subset of rows, as once, few, many or a class of expanded clone.

v_gene	abundance	d_gene	j_gene	CDR3aa	CDR3nt
TRBV20-1	-	TRBD2	TRBJ2-1	CSATTSGGYNEQFF	TGCAGTGCCACAACTAGCGGGGGGTACAATGAGCAGTTCTTC
TRBV12-3/TRBV12-4	few	-	TRBJ2-4	CASGQGKVQYF	TGTGCCAGCGGGCAGGGCAAGGTTCAGTACTTC
TRBV15	-	TRBD2	TRBJ2-3	CATSRLAGRTDTQYF	TGTGCCACCAGTAGACTAGCGGGGCGCACAGATACGCAGTATTTT
TRBV5-1	-	-	TRBJ2-5	CASRPNQGGQYF	TGCGCCAGCAGGCCAAACCAAGGCGGCCAGTACTTC
TRBV14	-	-	TRBJ2-1	CASSQRQTYNEQFF	TGTGCCAGCAGCCAAAGACAGACCTACAATGAGCAGTTCTTC
TRBV7-2	-	-	TRBJ2-3	CASGSVASDTQYF	TGTGCCAGCGGATCCGTGGCCTCAGATACGCAGTATTTT
TRBV5-5	few	TRBD1	TRBJ1-4	CASSTPGQGYEKLFF	TGTGCCAGCAGCACTCCGGGACAGGGGTATGAAAAACTGTTTTTT
TRBV20-1	-	-	TRBJ2-2	CSASLGAFSGELFF	TGCAGTGCTAGTTTAGGGGCGTTTTCCGGGGAGCTGTTTTTT
TRBV5-1	-	-	TRBJ1-2	CASSPEALGNGYTF	TGCGCCAGCAGTCCCGAAGCCTTGGGCAATGGCTACACCTTC
TRBV29-1	-	-	TRBJ1-1	CSVFTGTGEAFF	TGCAGCGTGTTCACCGGGACGGGTGAAGCTTTCTTT
TRBV12-3/TRBV12-4	few	-	TRBJ2-2	CASRPPTGNTGELFF	TGTGCCAGCAGACCCCCGACAGGGAACACCGGGGAGCTGTTTTTT